The 8 T cell receptor beta chains below all came from one sample that was sequenced in a study of Ad26.COV2.S vaccination and SARS-CoV-2 variants. The repertoire was sequenced with immunoSEQ multiplex PCR; TCRdb's copy has only in-frame clones and lacks some. The sample yields 300,000 to 400,000 clones, about nine tenths seen once. Sample treatment: some 20 received Ad26.COV2.S at low or high dose, single or two shots; 5 received placebo; per-sample allocation not given. Material that was analyzed had been drawn on day 63 after the first vaccine or placebo injection. The source material was peripheral blood, sampled in a trial of Ad26.COV2.S vaccine versus placebo. The receptors come from a person between 18 and 65 years old who received the Ad26.COV2.S COVID-19 vaccine or a placebo.

V is TRBV7-9 and J is TRBJ1-4; 9 nucleotides match TRBD1. After removal of 7 bases from V and 3 bases from J, the junction contained 3 bases not matched to a gene. The germline V gene has CDR1 SEHNR and CDR2 FQNEAQ (reference sequence). CDR3 length: 14 amino acids. The DNA for the CDR3 is TGTGCCAGCACCCGGACAGGGGCTAATGAAAAACTGTTTTTT. Its translation is CASTRTGANEKLFF.

The rearrangement links TRBV7-9 to TRBJ2-7, with a weak D call TRBD1 (6 bases). The CDR3 sequence is 13 residues long. Germline CDR1 reads SEHNR; CDR2 reads FQNEAQ (reference sequence). V was cut by 4 bases and J by 6 bases, with 13 bases left in between. The CDR3 sequence: CASSSEGRGEQYF. CDR3 DNA sequence: TGTGCCAGCAGCTCAGAAGGCAGGGGCGAGCAGTACTTC.

This sequence joins TRBV5-1 and TRBJ1-6; D may be TRBD1 (6 bases). The CDR3 is 14 residues long. Germline assignment: CDR1 SGHRS and CDR2 YFSETQ. The V gene lost 1 base and the J gene lost 14 bases, with 16 bases spanning the gap. The CDR3 bases are TGCGCCAGCAGCTTGAATTCGTGGGGGGCGACCCTCCACTTT. Protein sequence: CASSLNSWGATLHF.

The genes are TRBV7-9 and TRBJ1-2, with a tentative D call TRBD1 (6 bases). The V gene's germline CDR1 is SEHNR and CDR2 FQNEAQ (reference sequence). This CDR3 is 13 amino acids long. V lost 1 base and J 6 bases, leaving 9 bases between the germline ends. The DNA for the CDR3 is TGTGCCAGCAGCTTAGGGCAGGGGCATGGCTACACCTTC. Protein: CASSLGQGHGYTF. The whole variable domain, remainder taken from reference TRBV7-9 and TRBJ1-2, is DTGVSQNPRHKITKRGQNVTFRCDPISEHNRLYWYRQTLGQGPEFLTYFQNEAQLEKSRLLSDRFSAERPKGSFSTLEIQRTEQGDSAMYLCASSLGQGHGYTFGSGTRLTVV.

V and J are TRBV7-3 and TRBJ1-4, with unresolved D. V lost 1 base, J lost 8 bases, and 11 bases lay in between. The germline V gene encodes CDR1 SGHTA and CDR2 FQGTGA. The CDR3 length is 14 residues. CDR3: CASSLSPHKEKLFF. DNA of the CDR3: TGTGCCAGCAGCTTAAGCCCCCATAAGGAAAAACTGTTTTTT.

This clone was seen a handful of times. The V call is TRBV18, the J call TRBJ2-1, with D possibly being TRBD1 or TRBD2 (6 bases each). Looked up from germline, CDR1 is KGHSH and CDR2 is LQKENI. The CDR3 covers 15 residues. Trimming cost V 3 bases and J 9 bases, with 18 bases left between them. Here the CDR3 reads CASSPGGFLRLEQFF. Here the CDR3 DNA reads TGTGCCAGCTCACCGGGGGGCTTCTTGAGACTTGAGCAGTTCTTC.

There are a few counts of this clone. The chain has TRBV29-1 and TRBJ1-1; TRBD1 is a possible D gene (6 bases). In germline, CDR1 is SQVTM, CDR2 ANQGSEA. The CDR3 consists of 14 residues. The V end was cut by 6 bases, the J end by 1 base, with 15 bases between. CDR3 region: CSVDPGHTNTEAFF. CDR3 DNA: TGCAGCGTCGACCCGGGACACACGAACACTGAAGCTTTCTTT.

This chain connects TRBV4-1 to TRBJ1-4; D not certain. Trimming took 1 base from V and 10 from J, leaving 16 bases between them. Germline-derived CDR1 and CDR2 are MGHRA and YSYEKL. This CDR3 is 15 amino acids long. In nucleotides, the CDR3 is TGCGCCAGCAGCCAAGGGGCAGGCGGGAGTGGAAAACTGTTTTTT. Translation: CASSQGAGGSGKLFF.